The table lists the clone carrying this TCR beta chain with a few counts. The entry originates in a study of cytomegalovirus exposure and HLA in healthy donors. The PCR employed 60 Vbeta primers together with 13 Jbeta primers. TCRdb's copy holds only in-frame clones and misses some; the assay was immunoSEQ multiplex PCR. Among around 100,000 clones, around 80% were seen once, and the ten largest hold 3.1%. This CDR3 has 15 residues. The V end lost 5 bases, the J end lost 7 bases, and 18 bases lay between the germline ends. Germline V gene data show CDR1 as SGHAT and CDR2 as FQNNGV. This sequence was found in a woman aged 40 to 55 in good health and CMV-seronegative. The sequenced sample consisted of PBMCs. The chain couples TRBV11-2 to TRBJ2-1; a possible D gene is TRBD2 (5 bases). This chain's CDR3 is CASSGSTTLRNEQFF. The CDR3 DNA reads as TGTGCCAGCAGCGGATCGACTACCCTGCGTAATGAGCAGTTCTTC.